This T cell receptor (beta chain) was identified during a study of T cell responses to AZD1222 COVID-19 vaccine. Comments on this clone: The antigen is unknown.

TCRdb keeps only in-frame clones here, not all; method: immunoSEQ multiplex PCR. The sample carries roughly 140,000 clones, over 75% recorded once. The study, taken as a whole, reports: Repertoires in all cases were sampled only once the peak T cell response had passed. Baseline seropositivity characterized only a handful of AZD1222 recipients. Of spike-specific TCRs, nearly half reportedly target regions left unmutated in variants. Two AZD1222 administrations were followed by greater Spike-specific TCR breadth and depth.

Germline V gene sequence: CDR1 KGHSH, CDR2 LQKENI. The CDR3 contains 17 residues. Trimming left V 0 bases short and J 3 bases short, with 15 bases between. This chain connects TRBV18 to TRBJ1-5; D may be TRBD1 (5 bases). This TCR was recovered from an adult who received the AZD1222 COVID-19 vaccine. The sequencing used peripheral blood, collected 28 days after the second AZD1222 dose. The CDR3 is CASSPPSGGGINQPQHF. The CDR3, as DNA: TGTGCCAGCTCACCACCATCGGGTGGGGGAATCAATCAGCCCCAGCATTTT.